A selection of T cell receptor beta chains follows, all from one sample in a study of regulatory T cells in long-lasting Graves disease. TCRdb re-analysed the multiplex PCR reads in MiXCR, keeping a single row per CDR3 protein. The table lists roughly 420,000 distinct CDR3 sequences, about a sixth of them singletons, with under 30% in the top ten. These data also formed part of another study, on T cells in Graves' hyperthyroidism and ophthalmopathy.

The source was peripheral blood mononuclear cells (PBMCs), collected at new diagnosis, from a patient treated with antithyroid drugs. These receptors were collected from a woman aged 18-29 years with Graves disease. The CDR3 runs from the conserved cysteine through the conserved F or W. A D gene is named only where the DNA matches it firmly. Only part of the rows carry a size: once, few, many, or a class if the clone is expanded.

len: 15; abundance: few; j_gene: TRBJ2-6; d_gene: .; v_gene: TRBV5-6; CDR3nt: TGTGCCAGCAGCTTTGACTCGGCTGGGGCCAACGTCCTGACTTTC; CDR3aa: CASSFDSAGANVLTF
len: 13; abundance: many; j_gene: TRBJ1-1; d_gene: .; v_gene: TRBV7-6; CDR3nt: TGTGCCAGCAGCTTATCCGGGACAACTGAAGCTTTCTTT; CDR3aa: CASSLSGTTEAFF
len: 14; abundance: .; j_gene: TRBJ2-5; d_gene: TRBD2; v_gene: TRBV9; CDR3nt: TGTGCCAGCAGCAGACTAGCGGCTAAAGAGACCCAGTACTTC; CDR3aa: CASSRLAAKETQYF
len: 15; abundance: .; j_gene: TRBJ1-2; d_gene: .; v_gene: TRBV18; CDR3nt: TGTGCCAGCTCACCTATACAGGGTTGGTTGGATGGCTACACCTTC; CDR3aa: CASSPIQGWLDGYTF
len: 16; abundance: many; j_gene: TRBJ2-4; d_gene: .; v_gene: TRBV11-1; CDR3nt: TGTGCCAGCAGCTTAGGTACCGCCCCGGGCAAAAACATTCAGTACTTC; CDR3aa: CASSLGTAPGKNIQYF
len: 13; abundance: .; j_gene: TRBJ1-1; d_gene: TRBD1; v_gene: TRBV27; CDR3nt: TGTGCCAGCAGTCCTTGGGGACAGACTGAAGCTTTCTTT; CDR3aa: CASSPWGQTEAFF
len: 16; abundance: many; j_gene: TRBJ2-5; d_gene: TRBD2; v_gene: TRBV7-2; CDR3nt: TGTGCCAGCAGCTTAACTAGCGGGAGGGCCGGAGAGACCCAGTACTTC; CDR3aa: CASSLTSGRAGETQYF
len: 12; abundance: many; j_gene: TRBJ2-7; d_gene: .; v_gene: TRBV28; CDR3nt: TGTGCCAGCAGTTTAGTCATTTACGAGCAGTACTTC; CDR3aa: CASSLVIYEQYF
len: 13; abundance: many; j_gene: TRBJ2-5; d_gene: .; v_gene: TRBV20-1; CDR3nt: TGCAGTGCTAGAGACACGGGGGTTGAGACCCAGTACTTC; CDR3aa: CSARDTGVETQYF
len: 18; abundance: few; j_gene: TRBJ2-7; d_gene: TRBD1; v_gene: TRBV7-6; CDR3nt: TGTGCCAGCAGCTCAATCCCCGCGTCGTGGACAGGGGTATACGAGCAGTACTTC; CDR3aa: CASSSIPASWTGVYEQYF